This is a list of T cell receptor beta chains from one sample in a study of blood T cell repertoires in COVID-19. The assay was immunoSEQ multiplex PCR, and TCRdb's table has in-frame clones only and misses some. Here the sample spans hundreds of thousands of clones, about 91% being singletons. Sequenced input: PBMCs or T cells enriched from blood (not recorded which). These receptors all stem from a woman aged 40 to 50 with acute COVID-19. The conserved cysteine and the conserved F or W are not part of the CDR3 here.

j_call v_call cdr3_aa
TRBJ2-1 TRBV7-6 ASSPGQKQF
TRBJ2-5 TRBV5-4 ASSLVGAETQY
TRBJ2-4 TRBV19 ASSMTPALAKNIQY
TRBJ1-5 TRBV5-1 ASSLDGGVNQPQH
TRBJ1-1 TRBV11-3 ASTHLPGVGTEAF
TRBJ1-3 TRBV7-2 ASSLDNAGNTIY
TRBJ2-1 TRBV10-3 AISTIAGSYNEQF
TRBJ1-5 TRBV12-3/TRBV12-4 ASSLNQPQH
TRBJ1-5 TRBV19 ASSPGGGAGSQPQH
TRBJ1-1 TRBV10-3 AISRQGMNTEAF
TRBJ2-1 TRBV6-1 ASSEMGARGDEQF
TRBJ1-5 TRBV28 ASSFSTGENQPQH
TRBJ1-5 TRBV12-3/TRBV12-4 ASRYGFQPQH
TRBJ2-7 TRBV20-1 SASYRDRIIKLSYEQY